The rows below give T cell receptor beta chains drawn from one sample of a study of T-cell reconstitution after alpha-beta-depleted transplantation in children. TCRdb recomputed calls from the PCR reads with MiXCR, one row per CDR3 protein. This table has 440,000 or so distinct CDR3 sequences, roughly 43% appearing once. The sample consisted of PBMCs, taken before TCRalphabeta/CD19-depleted stem cell transplant. These receptors were taken from a girl aged 2-10 years with aplastic anemia, due to receive a stem cell transplant. The CDR3 runs from the conserved cysteine through the conserved F or W. The D gene is left open where the match is weak. Clone size, where shown, is once, few, many, or a class for clones that have expanded.

>TRBJ2-6|NA|TRBD2|TRBV2
CASRAGLAGAAGANVLTF
TGTGCCAGCAGGGCGGGACTAGCGGGAGCGGCTGGGGCCAACGTCCTGACTTTC
>TRBJ1-6|many|NA|TRBV12-3/TRBV12-4
CASSLLKWDVDSPLHF
TGTGCCAGCAGTCTCCTCAAATGGGACGTGGATTCACCCCTCCACTTT
>TRBJ2-1|many|NA|TRBV6-2/TRBV6-3
CASSYRGLSIDFEQFF
TGTGCCAGCAGTTACAGGGGCCTGTCGATAGATTTTGAGCAGTTCTTC
>TRBJ2-2|many|TRBD2|TRBV7-6
CASRATSGPTGELFF
TGTGCCAGCAGGGCCACTAGCGGGCCCACCGGGGAGCTGTTTTTT
>TRBJ2-3|NA|NA|TRBV20-1
CSAQAEPTDTQYF
TGCAGTGCTCAGGCGGAACCCACAGATACGCAGTATTTT
>TRBJ2-1|NA|NA|TRBV23-1
CASKKCWKVYHDNEQFF
TGCGCCAGCAAAAAGTGCTGGAAGGTGTATCACGATAATGAGCAGTTCTTC
>TRBJ1-4|NA|NA|TRBV12-3/TRBV12-4
CASSLERGTNEKLFF
TGTGCCAGCAGTTTAGAACGTGGAACTAATGAAAAACTGTTTTTT
>TRBJ2-1|few|TRBD2|TRBV11-1
CASSLAQASGTYNEQFF
TGTGCCAGCAGCTTAGCGCAGGCTAGCGGTACCTACAATGAGCAGTTCTTC
>TRBJ2-3|NA|TRBD2|TRBV5-1
CASSSRGSGSTDTQYF
TGCGCCAGCAGCTCCCGAGGTAGCGGGAGTACGGATACGCAGTATTTT
>TRBJ2-6|NA|NA|TRBV27
CASSFAGSGANVLTF
TGTGCCAGCAGTTTTGCCGGGAGTGGGGCCAACGTCCTGACTTTC
>TRBJ1-1|few|TRBD1|TRBV15
CATSRAVGQPNTEAFF
TGTGCCACCAGCAGAGCCGTGGGACAGCCCAACACTGAAGCTTTCTTT
>TRBJ2-1|many|TRBD2|TRBV11-2
CASSSPGTSGINEQFF
TGTGCCAGCAGCTCTCCCGGGACTAGCGGGATAAATGAGCAGTTCTTC
>TRBJ2-3|many|NA|TRBV5-6
CASSLRGRGTDTQYF
TGTGCCAGCAGCTTGAGGGGGAGAGGGACAGATACGCAGTATTTT
>TRBJ2-1|NA|TRBD2|TRBV20-1
CSARDPRTSGRAGREQFF
TGCAGTGCTAGAGACCCCCGGACTAGCGGGAGGGCCGGGCGGGAGCAGTTCTTC
>TRBJ2-7|few|NA|TRBV27
CASRGWGDNYEQYF
TGTGCCAGCAGAGGTTGGGGAGATAACTACGAGCAGTACTTC
>TRBJ2-2|NA|TRBD1|TRBV2
CASSEALPGTGAPGELFF
TGTGCCAGCAGTGAAGCGCTCCCCGGGACAGGAGCCCCCGGGGAGCTGTTTTTT
>TRBJ2-1|NA|NA|TRBV4-1
CASSQVGGGNEQFF
TGCGCCAGCAGCCAAGTAGGGGGGGGTAATGAGCAGTTCTTC
>TRBJ2-5|once|NA|TRBV28
CASSFGAVGETQYF
TGTGCCAGCAGTTTTGGGGCGGTCGGAGAGACCCAGTACTTC
>TRBJ2-7|many|NA|TRBV18
CASSPQFLADEQYF
TGTGCCAGCTCACCCCAATTTCTTGCCGACGAGCAGTACTTC
>TRBJ1-1|NA|NA|TRBV6-5
CASSYLGSMNTEAFF
TGTGCCAGCAGTTACCTTGGCAGCATGAACACTGAAGCTTTCTTT
>TRBJ1-1|many|TRBD1|TRBV7-2
CASSVTRQGDTEAFF
TGTGCCAGCAGCGTAACAAGACAGGGTGACACTGAAGCTTTCTTT
>TRBJ2-5|NA|NA|TRBV5-1
CASSPVEVKETQYF
TGCGCCAGCAGCCCAGTGGAGGTGAAAGAGACCCAGTACTTC
>TRBJ2-5|NA|NA|TRBV3-1
CASSPTTLQETQYF
TGTGCCAGCAGCCCGACAACCCTCCAAGAGACCCAGTACTTC
>TRBJ1-1|NA|TRBD1|TRBV5-1
CASSLDRGVNTEAFF
TGCGCCAGCAGCCTGGACAGGGGGGTCAACACTGAAGCTTTCTTT
>TRBJ2-3|once|TRBD2|TRBV20-1
CSARGQGAGGTDTQYF
TGCAGTGCTAGAGGTCAGGGAGCGGGAGGCACAGATACGCAGTATTTT
>TRBJ1-5|NA|TRBD1|TRBV6-1
CASRRGTGLYSNQPQHF
TGTGCCAGCCGTCGCGGGACAGGGCTATATAGCAATCAGCCCCAGCATTTT
>TRBJ2-7|many|TRBD1|TRBV7-9
CASSYIQGQRDEQYF
TGTGCCAGCAGCTACATACAGGGGCAGCGCGACGAGCAGTACTTC
>TRBJ2-3|NA|TRBD2|TRBV6-5
CASSYFPAGGTHFTDTQYF
TGTGCCAGCAGTTACTTCCCAGCGGGGGGGACCCACTTCACAGATACGCAGTATTTT
>TRBJ2-1|many|TRBD1|TRBV29-1
CSAWTGSYNEQFF
TGCAGCGCTTGGACAGGGAGCTACAATGAGCAGTTCTTC
>TRBJ2-3|NA|TRBD1|TRBV20-1
CSARSLPGQGTDTQYF
TGCAGTGCTAGATCGCTCCCGGGACAGGGGACAGATACGCAGTATTTT
>TRBJ1-6|NA|TRBD1|TRBV12-3/TRBV12-4
CASSFRTGGFDSPLHF
TGTGCCAGCAGTTTTAGGACAGGGGGCTTTGATTCACCCCTCCACTTT
>TRBJ2-2|NA|TRBD1|TRBV7-9
CASSQGGYANTGELFF
TGTGCCAGCAGCCAAGGGGGCTACGCGAACACCGGGGAGCTGTTTTTT
>TRBJ1-2|NA|NA|TRBV7-9
CASSHVGGLNYGYTF
TGTGCCAGCAGCCACGTTGGTGGGCTGAACTATGGCTACACCTTC
>TRBJ1-2|NA|TRBD1|TRBV6-1
CASRSSRTGEDGYTF
TGTGCCAGCAGGTCTTCTCGGACAGGGGAAGATGGCTACACCTTC
>TRBJ2-7|many|TRBD2|TRBV5-1
CASSSGLAGSYEQYF
TGCGCCAGCAGCTCTGGACTAGCGGGATCCTACGAGCAGTACTTC
>TRBJ2-3|NA|NA|TRBV28
CASGNSPGSGDTQYF
TGTGCCAGCGGAAACTCCCCAGGGTCGGGGGATACGCAGTATTTT
>TRBJ2-3|NA|NA|TRBV20-1
CSARALQGRTDTQYF
TGCAGTGCTAGAGCGTTGCAGGGGCGCACAGATACGCAGTATTTT
>TRBJ2-1|few|TRBD2|TRBV5-1
CASSLAGGLAGGSYNEQFF
TGCGCCAGCAGCTTGGCCGGGGGACTAGCGGGTGGATCCTACAATGAGCAGTTCTTC
>TRBJ2-1|NA|TRBD2|TRBV6-1
CASSASGGYNEQFF
TGTGCCAGCAGTGCCAGCGGGGGGTACAATGAGCAGTTCTTC
>TRBJ2-7|NA|TRBD2|TRBV5-1
CASSRISWPSGTYEQYF
TGCGCCAGCAGCCGCATTTCGTGGCCTAGCGGAACCTACGAGCAGTACTTC